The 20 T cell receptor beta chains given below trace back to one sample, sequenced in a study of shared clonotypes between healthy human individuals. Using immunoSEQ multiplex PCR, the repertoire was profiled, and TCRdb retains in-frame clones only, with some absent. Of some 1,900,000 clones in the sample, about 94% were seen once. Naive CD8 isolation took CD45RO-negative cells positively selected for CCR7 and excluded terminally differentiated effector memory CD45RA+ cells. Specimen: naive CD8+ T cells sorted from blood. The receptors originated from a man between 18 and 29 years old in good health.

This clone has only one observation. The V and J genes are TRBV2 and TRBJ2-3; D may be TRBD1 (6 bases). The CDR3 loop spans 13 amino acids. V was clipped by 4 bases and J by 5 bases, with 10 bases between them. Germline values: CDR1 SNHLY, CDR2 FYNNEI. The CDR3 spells CASSGDIIDTQYF. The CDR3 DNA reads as TGTGCCAGCAGTGGGGACATAATAGATACGCAGTATTTT.

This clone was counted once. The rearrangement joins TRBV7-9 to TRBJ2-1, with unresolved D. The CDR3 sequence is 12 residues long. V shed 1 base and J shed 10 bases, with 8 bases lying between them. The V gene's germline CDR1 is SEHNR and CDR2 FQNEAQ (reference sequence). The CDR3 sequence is CASSLVALEQFF. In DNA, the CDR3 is TGTGCCAGCAGCTTAGTCGCTCTCGAGCAGTTCTTC. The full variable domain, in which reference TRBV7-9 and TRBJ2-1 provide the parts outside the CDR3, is DTGVSQNPRHKITKRGQNVTFRCDPISEHNRLYWYRQTLGQGPEFLTYFQNEAQLEKSRLLSDRFSAERPKGSFSTLEIQRTEQGDSAMYLCASSLVALEQFFGPGTRLTVL.

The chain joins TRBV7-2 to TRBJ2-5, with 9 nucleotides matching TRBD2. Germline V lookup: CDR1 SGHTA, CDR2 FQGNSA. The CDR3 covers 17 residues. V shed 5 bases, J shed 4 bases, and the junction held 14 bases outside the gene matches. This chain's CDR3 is CASSPGGSGGFGETQYF. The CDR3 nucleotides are TGTGCCAGCAGCCCTGGAGGAAGCGGGGGGTTTGGAGAGACCCAGTACTTC.

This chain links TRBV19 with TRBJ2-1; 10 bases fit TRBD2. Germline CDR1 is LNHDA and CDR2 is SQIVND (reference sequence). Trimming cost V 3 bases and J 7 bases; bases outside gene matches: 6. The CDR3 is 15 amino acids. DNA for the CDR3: TGTGCCAGTAGTATTTTCCTAGCGGGAGAGAATGAGCAGTTCTTC. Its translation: CASSIFLAGENEQFF.

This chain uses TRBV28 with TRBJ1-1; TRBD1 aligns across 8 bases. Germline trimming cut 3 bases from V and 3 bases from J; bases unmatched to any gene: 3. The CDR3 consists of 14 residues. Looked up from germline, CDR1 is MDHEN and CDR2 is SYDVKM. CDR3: CASSFTGGHTEAFF. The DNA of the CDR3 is TGTGCCAGCAGTTTTACAGGGGGGCACACTGAAGCTTTCTTT.

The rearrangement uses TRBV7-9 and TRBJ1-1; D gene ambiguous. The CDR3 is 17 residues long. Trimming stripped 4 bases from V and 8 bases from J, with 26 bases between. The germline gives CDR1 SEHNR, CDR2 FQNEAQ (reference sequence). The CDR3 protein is CASSSLLNDTNGGEAFF. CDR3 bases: TGTGCCAGCAGCTCCCTCTTAAATGACACGAATGGAGGGGAAGCTTTCTTT.

CDR3 coding DNA: TGTGCCAGCACCGAGTTGGACACGGACGGAACAGATACGCAGTATTTT. Its protein is CASTELDTDGTDTQYF. The chain combines TRBV2 with TRBJ2-3; D might be TRBD1 (5 bases). With 7 bases removed from V and 3 bases from J, the gap between germline ends came to 20 bases. CDR3 length: 16 residues. Germline V gives CDR1 SNHLY, CDR2 FYNNEI.

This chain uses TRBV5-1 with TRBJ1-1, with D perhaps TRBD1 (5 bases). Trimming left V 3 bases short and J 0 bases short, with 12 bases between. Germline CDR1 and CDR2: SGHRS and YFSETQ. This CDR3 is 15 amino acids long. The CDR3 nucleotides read TGCGCCAGCAGCTCCGCCAGGGAGATGAACACTGAAGCTTTCTTT. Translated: CASSSAREMNTEAFF.

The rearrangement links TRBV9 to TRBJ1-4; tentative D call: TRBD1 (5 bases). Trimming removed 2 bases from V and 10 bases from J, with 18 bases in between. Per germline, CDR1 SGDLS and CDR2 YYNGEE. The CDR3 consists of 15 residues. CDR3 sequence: CASSVAGTPVSKLFF. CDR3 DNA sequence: TGTGCCAGCAGCGTGGCCGGGACTCCCGTTTCAAAACTGTTTTTT.

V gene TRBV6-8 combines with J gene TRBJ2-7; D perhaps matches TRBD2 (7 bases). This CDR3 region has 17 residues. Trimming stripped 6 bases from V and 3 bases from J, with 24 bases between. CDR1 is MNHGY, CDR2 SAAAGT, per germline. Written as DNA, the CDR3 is TGTGCCAGCAGGGGGAGGGGGGGAAAGAGGAAATTCTACGAGCAGTACTTC. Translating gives CASRGRGGKRKFYEQYF.

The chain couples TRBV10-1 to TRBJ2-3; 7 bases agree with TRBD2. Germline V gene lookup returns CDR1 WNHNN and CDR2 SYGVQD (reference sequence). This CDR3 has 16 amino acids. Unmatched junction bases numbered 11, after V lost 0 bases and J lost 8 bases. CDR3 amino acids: CASSESEGGPGGTQYF. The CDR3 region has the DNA TGCGCCAGCAGTGAGTCGGAGGGAGGGCCGGGCGGTACGCAGTATTTT.

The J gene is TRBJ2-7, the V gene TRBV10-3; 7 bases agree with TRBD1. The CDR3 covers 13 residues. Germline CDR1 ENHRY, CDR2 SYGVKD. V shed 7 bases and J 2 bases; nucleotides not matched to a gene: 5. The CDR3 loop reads CAIKGADPYEQYF. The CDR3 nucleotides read TGTGCCATCAAGGGGGCGGATCCCTACGAGCAGTACTTC.

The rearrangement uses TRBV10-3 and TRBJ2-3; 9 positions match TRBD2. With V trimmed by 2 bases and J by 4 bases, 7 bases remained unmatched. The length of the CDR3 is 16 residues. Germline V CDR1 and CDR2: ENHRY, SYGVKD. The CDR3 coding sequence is TGTGCCATCAGTGAGGGGACTAGCAGGTCGGCAGATACGCAGTATTTT. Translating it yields CAISEGTSRSADTQYF.

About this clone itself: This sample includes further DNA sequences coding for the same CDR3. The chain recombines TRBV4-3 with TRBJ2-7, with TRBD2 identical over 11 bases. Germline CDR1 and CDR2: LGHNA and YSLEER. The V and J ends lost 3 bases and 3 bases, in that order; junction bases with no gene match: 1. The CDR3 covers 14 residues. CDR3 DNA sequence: TGCGCCAGCAGCCAGGGACTAGCGGACTACGAGCAGTACTTC. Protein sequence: CASSQGLADYEQYF.

The CDR3 loop reads CASSGGSFSGELFF. Written as DNA, the CDR3 is TGTGCCAGCAGCGGCGGGAGTTTCTCCGGGGAGCTGTTTTTT. The chain combines TRBV9 with TRBJ2-2; 7 positions match TRBD2. J lost 6 bases, V lost 3 bases, and 5 bases had no gene match. Germline-derived CDR1 and CDR2 are SGDLS and YYNGEE. The CDR3 contains 14 residues.

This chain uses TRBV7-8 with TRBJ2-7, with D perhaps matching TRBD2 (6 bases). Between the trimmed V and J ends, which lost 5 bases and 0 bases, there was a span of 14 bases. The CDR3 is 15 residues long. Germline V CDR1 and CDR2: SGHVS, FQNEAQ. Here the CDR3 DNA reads TGTGCCAGCAGCCCTAAGGCGGAGGGCTCCTACGAGCAGTACTTC. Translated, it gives CASSPKAEGSYEQYF.

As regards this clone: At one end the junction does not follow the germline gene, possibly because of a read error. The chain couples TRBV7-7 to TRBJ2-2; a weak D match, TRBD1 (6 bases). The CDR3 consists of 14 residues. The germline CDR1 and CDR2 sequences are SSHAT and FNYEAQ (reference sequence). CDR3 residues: CASSLNEGAGELFF. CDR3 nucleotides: TGTGCTAGCAGCTTAAACGAGGGGGCCGGGGAGCTGTTTTTT.

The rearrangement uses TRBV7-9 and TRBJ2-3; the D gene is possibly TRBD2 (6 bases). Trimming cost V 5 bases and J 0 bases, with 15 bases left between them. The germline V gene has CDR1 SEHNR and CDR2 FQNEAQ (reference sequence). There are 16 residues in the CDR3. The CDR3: CASSPPGTVSTDTQYF. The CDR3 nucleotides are TGTGCCAGCAGCCCACCCGGGACTGTCAGCACAGATACGCAGTATTTT.

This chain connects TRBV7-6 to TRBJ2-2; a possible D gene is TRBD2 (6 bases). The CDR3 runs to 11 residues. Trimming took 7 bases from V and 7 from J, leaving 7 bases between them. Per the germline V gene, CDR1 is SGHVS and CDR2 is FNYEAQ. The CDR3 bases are TGTGCCAGCACCGGGGGCGGGGAGCTGTTTTTT. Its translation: CASTGGGELFF. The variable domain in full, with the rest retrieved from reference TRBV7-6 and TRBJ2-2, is GAGVSQSPRYKVTKRGQDVALRCDPISGHVSLYWYRQALGQGPEFLTYFNYEAQQDKSGLPNDRFSAERPEGSISTLTIQRTEQRDSAMYRCASTGGGELFFGEGSRLTVL.

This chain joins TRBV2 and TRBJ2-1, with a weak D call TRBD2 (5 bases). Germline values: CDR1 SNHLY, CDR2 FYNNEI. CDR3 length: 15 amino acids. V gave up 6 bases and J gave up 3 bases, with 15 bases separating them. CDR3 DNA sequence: TGTGCCAGCAGGGCAGCGCAGGAGGTCTACAATGAGCAGTTCTTC. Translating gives CASRAAQEVYNEQFF.